Below are 9 T cell receptor beta chains sequenced from a single sample in a study of high-grade serous ovarian cancer treatment subgroups. Tumor tissue was taken before any definitive surgery or chemotherapy was given. Here immunoSEQ multiplex PCR was the method, and the copy in TCRdb shows in-frame clones only, minus some. The sample has around 37,000 clones; 79% are singletons. The specimen was tumor tissue. The receptors originated from a human donor with high-grade serous ovarian cancer.

The rearrangement joins TRBV27 to TRBJ1-1; no clear D. CDR3 size: 11 residues. Germline CDR1 is MNHEY and CDR2 is SMNVEV (reference sequence). Trimming cost V 3 bases and J 6 bases, with 5 bases left between them. The CDR3 DNA sequence: TGTGCCAGCAGTTTTCGGTCTGAAGCTTTCTTT. Translated: CASSFRSEAFF.

The chain carries TRBV7-9 and TRBJ2-5; D gene ambiguous. Germline values: CDR1 SEHNR, CDR2 FQNEAQ (reference sequence). The length of the CDR3 is 15 residues. The V gene lost 1 base and the J gene lost 0 bases, with 9 bases spanning the gap. CDR3 amino acids: CASSLGRFDQETQYF. In nucleotides, the CDR3 is TGTGCCAGCAGCTTAGGGCGGTTCGACCAAGAGACCCAGTACTTC.

J is TRBJ1-3 and V is TRBV4-2, with D unclear. CDR1 and CDR2 (germline): LGHNA, YNFKEQ. The CDR3 runs to 14 residues. The V end lost 1 base, the J end lost 4 bases, and 8 bases lay between the germline ends. The CDR3 reads CASSQADLGNTIYF. The CDR3 DNA follows: TGTGCCAGCAGCCAAGCTGACCTAGGAAACACCATATATTTT.

This sequence joins TRBV19 and TRBJ2-3; no clear D. Germline V gene sequence: CDR1 LNHDA, CDR2 SQIVND (reference sequence). With 3 bases removed from V and 4 bases from J, the gap between germline ends came to 8 bases. CDR3 length: 13 residues. The CDR3 loop reads CASSIPGADTQYF. The CDR3 nucleotides read TGTGCCAGTAGTATCCCTGGGGCAGATACGCAGTATTTT. The complete variable domain, with remaining parts taken from reference TRBV19 and TRBJ2-3, reads DGGITQSPKYLFRKEGQNVTLSCEQNLNHDAMYWYRQDPGQGLRLIYYSQIVNDFQKGDIAEGYSVSREKKESFPLTVTSAQKNPTAFYLCASSIPGADTQYFGPGTRLTVL.

The rearrangement joins TRBV28 to TRBJ2-3; 13 bases map to TRBD2. Germline V lookup: CDR1 MDHEN, CDR2 SYDVKM. This CDR3 has 16 amino acids. Unmatched junction bases numbered 9, after V lost 8 bases and J lost 4 bases. The CDR3 region has the DNA TGTGCCAGCCCACCCTCGACTAGCGGGAGGCCAGATACGCAGTATTTT. It translates to CASPPSTSGRPDTQYF. The full variable domain, with the rest looked up from reference TRBV28 and TRBJ2-3, is DVKVTQSSRYLVKRTGEKVFLECVQDMDHENMFWYRQDPGLGLRLIYFSYDVKMKEKGDIPEGYSVSREKKERFSLILESASTNQTSMYLCASPPSTSGRPDTQYFGPGTRLTVL.

The gene calls are TRBV6-1 and TRBJ2-7, with D perhaps matching TRBD2 (5 bases). The CDR3 runs to 12 residues. The V end lost 8 bases, the J end lost 7 bases, and 15 bases lay between the germline ends. Germline lookup yields CDR1 MNHNS and CDR2 SASEGT. The CDR3 protein is CASLTVGGEQYF. The CDR3 nucleotides are TGTGCCAGCTTAACGGTTGGCGGGGAGCAGTACTTC.

The rearrangement joins TRBV25-1 to TRBJ2-7; D call uncertain. CDR3 size: 11 residues. Trimming left V 7 bases short and J 7 bases short, with 11 bases between. Germline V gives CDR1 MGHDK, CDR2 SYGVNS. The CDR3 nucleotides read TGTGCCAGCACTGATGGTTGGGAGCAGTACTTC. It is translated as CASTDGWEQYF.

This rearrangement joins TRBV6-5 to TRBJ2-3; D gene ambiguous. The CDR3 extends over 13 amino acids. The germline V and J ends were trimmed by 6 bases and 4 bases, with 11 bases remaining between them. CDR1 MNHEY and CDR2 SVGAGI come from the germline V gene. CDR3 sequence (DNA): TGTGCCAGCAGCCCCCTCGGCGCAGATACGCAGTATTTT. Protein: CASSPLGADTQYF.

This clone was seen more than once but under ten times. This sequence joins TRBV7-2 and TRBJ2-1; 11 positions match TRBD2. Per the germline V gene, CDR1 is SGHTA and CDR2 is FQGNSA. The CDR3 covers 15 residues. Unmatched junction bases numbered 0, after V lost 3 bases and J lost 2 bases. The chain's CDR3 is CASSLTSGAYNEQFF. CDR3 nucleotide sequence: TGTGCCAGCAGCTTGACTAGCGGGGCCTACAATGAGCAGTTCTTC. Complete variable domain (other parts from reference TRBV7-2 and TRBJ2-1): GAGVSQSPSNKVTEKGKDVELRCDPISGHTALYWYRQSLGQGLEFLIYFQGNSAPDKSGLPSDRFSAERTGGSVSTLTIQRTQQEDSAVYLCASSLTSGAYNEQFFGPGTRLTVL.